Below are 20 T cell receptor beta chains sequenced from a single sample in a study of blood T cells in healthy people across ages. Through a sample-barcoded 5' primer and a J-beta primer mix, a second PCR was run for about 7 to 12 cycles. TCRdb processed the 5' RACE reads anew with MiXCR; each CDR3 protein has one entry. The sample consists of approximately 1.5 million distinct CDR3 sequences, about 35% of them appearing once. What was sequenced was blood. The receptor set was obtained from a woman aged 25 to 39 in good health.

The V call is TRBV10-1, the J call TRBJ2-5; no clear D. From germline, CDR1 is WNHNN and CDR2 SYGVQD (reference sequence). The CDR3 loop spans 13 amino acids. Here the CDR3 reads CATSRQYQETQYF. The CDR3 DNA follows: TGCGCGACCAGCAGGCAGTACCAAGAGACCCAGTACTTC.

The chain is built from TRBV9 and TRBJ2-7; 9 bases fit TRBD2. The CDR3 is made up of 16 amino acids. Germline V CDR1 and CDR2: SGDLS, YYNGEE. The V segment lost 0 bases and the J segment 3 bases; nucleotides outside the gene matches: 7. As DNA, the CDR3 is TGTGCCAGCAGCGTAGAGAAAGCGGGGGGCAACTACGAGCAGTACTTC. Its protein product is CASSVEKAGGNYEQYF.

There are many counts of this clonotype. This sequence joins TRBV20-1 and TRBJ2-5; 14 bases align to TRBD2. Trimming cost V 5 bases and J 1 base; bases outside gene matches: 3. CDR3 length equals 15 residues. The germline gives CDR1 DFQATT, CDR2 SNEGSKA (reference sequence). The CDR3 coding sequence is TGCAGTGCTCTCGGACTAGCGGGGGGCCAAGAGACCCAGTACTTC. Translation: CSALGLAGGQETQYF.

This clonotype was counted only a few times. The rearrangement uses TRBV27 and TRBJ1-5, with D perhaps TRBD1 (5 bases). CDR1 and CDR2 (germline): MNHEY, SMNVEV (reference sequence). Trimming left V 5 bases short and J 3 bases short, with 29 bases between. The CDR3 runs to 20 residues. For the CDR3, the DNA is TGTGCCAGCAGTCACCCTACGGGGAGGTCGGGGGGGATCCCCAATCAGCCCCAGCATTTT. Translation gives CASSHPTGRSGGIPNQPQHF.

There are a few counts of this clonotype. The chain recombines TRBV5-1 with TRBJ1-5; TRBD1 is a possible D gene (6 bases). Deletions cut 0 bases from V and 5 bases from J, with 12 bases between. The CDR3 has 15 amino acids. The V gene's germline CDR1 is SGHRS and CDR2 YFSETQ. The CDR3 DNA reads as TGCGCCAGCAGCTTGGATACAGGGCAGGATCAGCCCCAGCATTTT. Its protein product is CASSLDTGQDQPQHF.

In its sample, this clonotype was seen many times. The V call is TRBV20-1, the J call TRBJ2-1, with D possibly being TRBD1 (5 bases). The CDR3 length is 11 residues. V gave up 6 bases and J gave up 4 bases, with 7 bases separating them. Germline V gene sequence: CDR1 DFQATT, CDR2 SNEGSKA (reference sequence). CDR3 sequence (DNA): TGCAGTGCAACAGGTTACAATGAGCAGTTCTTC. Translation gives CSATGYNEQFF.

The V and J genes are TRBV5-4 and TRBJ2-1; D is uncertain. The CDR3 spans 12 residues. Germline CDR1 and CDR2: SGHNT and YYREEE (reference sequence). Trimming removed 2 bases at V and 12 bases at J, with 12 bases between. In nucleotides, the CDR3 is TGTGCCAGCAGCTTATCCACAGTTGCGCAGTTCTTC. Translation gives CASSLSTVAQFF.

The chain links TRBV20-1 to TRBJ1-2, with a possible D match to TRBD1 (5 bases). There are 13 residues in the CDR3. Trimming stripped 5 bases from V and 6 bases from J, with 16 bases between. Germline values: CDR1 DFQATT, CDR2 SNEGSKA (reference sequence). The CDR3 region has the DNA TGCAGTGCTCCCGAAGGGGAGAATCATGGCTACACCTTC. It codes for CSAPEGENHGYTF.

As concerns this clonotype: A read error may account for a junction end that differs from germline. The chain recombines TRBV7-9 with TRBJ2-7; D might be TRBD2 (5 bases). In germline, CDR1 is SEHNR, CDR2 FQNEAQ (reference sequence). The length of the CDR3 is 15 residues. The CDR3 coding sequence is TGTGCCAGCAGCCCCCCTCTTGGGAGCTCCTACGGGCAGTACTTC. The encoded protein is CASSPPLGSSYGQYF.

The J gene is TRBJ1-4, the V gene TRBV12-3 or TRBV12-4; tentative D call: TRBD1 (6 bases). The CDR3 contains 14 residues. The ends were cut back, 8 bases at V and 8 bases at J, with 18 bases in the middle. The CDR3 protein is CASGGTGSGEKLFF. The CDR3 DNA reads TGTGCCAGCGGCGGAACAGGGAGTGGGGAAAAACTGTTTTTT.

J is TRBJ1-1 and V is TRBV30, with 9 nucleotides matching TRBD1. There are 15 residues in the CDR3. Germline V lookup: CDR1 GTSNPN, CDR2 SVGIG (reference sequence). V shed 3 bases and J 5 bases; nucleotides not matched to a gene: 10. The CDR3 sequence is CAWRPPGQGWTEAFF. DNA of the CDR3: TGTGCCTGGAGGCCTCCGGGACAGGGATGGACTGAAGCTTTCTTT.

This clonotype was seen more than once but under ten times. This rearrangement joins TRBV15 to TRBJ2-5, with TRBD2 identical over 7 bases. The CDR3 is made up of 13 amino acids. Per the germline V gene, CDR1 is LNHNV and CDR2 is YYDKDF (reference sequence). The ends lost 5 bases at V and 5 bases at J; junction bases unmatched: 5. Written as DNA, the CDR3 is TGTGCCACCAGCCCAGCCGGGGGGGAGACCCAGTACTTC. Amino acids: CATSPAGGETQYF.

This clonotype was counted a few times. The rearrangement uses TRBV10-2 and TRBJ1-5; no definite D call. V shed 0 bases and J shed 5 bases, with 11 bases lying between them. Germline lookup yields CDR1 WSHSY and CDR2 SAAADI. The CDR3 length is 15 residues. Written as DNA, the CDR3 is TGCGCCAGCAGTGAGTCGATTTTGGCCGATCAGCCCCAGCATTTT. It encodes CASSESILADQPQHF.

On this clonotype: At one end, the junction sequence differs from germline, possibly due to a read error. The chain uses TRBV7-3 and TRBJ1-6; a possible D gene is TRBD1 (6 bases). Per the germline V gene, CDR1 is SGHTA and CDR2 is FQGTGA. The CDR3 length is 13 residues. The CDR3 loop reads CAGSLKGDSPLHF. The CDR3 coding sequence is TGTGCCGGCAGCTTAAAGGGGGATTCACCCCTCCACTTT.

This chain connects TRBV7-2 to TRBJ1-1, with TRBD1 as a possible D gene (6 bases). V shed 5 bases and J shed 5 bases, with 18 bases lying between them. The germline V gene encodes CDR1 SGHTA and CDR2 FQGNSA. This CDR3 comprises 15 residues. CDR3 sequence: CASSRTGRGITEAFF. CDR3 in DNA: TGTGCCAGCAGCCGTACCGGCAGGGGAATAACTGAAGCTTTCTTT.

Only a few counts were recorded for this clonotype. The chain joins TRBV12-3 or TRBV12-4 to TRBJ2-1, with 11 bases that match TRBD2. Trimming cost V 0 bases and J 2 bases; bases outside gene matches: 3. CDR3 size: 17 residues. The CDR3 loop reads CASSLATSGIPYNEQFF. The CDR3 DNA is TGTGCCAGCAGTTTAGCGACTAGCGGGATCCCCTACAATGAGCAGTTCTTC.

In its sample, this clonotype was seen once. V and J are TRBV7-2 and TRBJ1-2; tentative D call: TRBD1 (6 bases). V lost 5 bases, J lost 8 bases, and 24 bases lay in between. Germline CDR1 and CDR2: SGHTA and FQGNSA. The CDR3 has 16 residues. The CDR3 region is CASSRFRVGQTDGYTF. DNA of the CDR3: TGTGCCAGCAGCCGCTTTCGGGTGGGACAAACCGACGGCTACACCTTC.

There are a few counts of this clonotype. The CDR3 reads CASSQYDGDYGYTF. The DNA of the CDR3 is TGCGCCAGCAGCCAATACGACGGAGACTATGGCTACACCTTC. The chain carries TRBV4-1 and TRBJ1-2; no definite D call. The CDR3 sequence is 14 residues long. In germline, CDR1 is MGHRA, CDR2 YSYEKL. V lost 2 bases, J lost 3 bases, and 10 bases lay in between.

The rearrangement links TRBV6-1 to TRBJ1-1, with D uncertain. V was shortened by 5 bases and J by 1 base, with 8 bases between the two germline ends. Germline V CDR1 and CDR2: MNHNS, SASEGT. The CDR3 is 13 amino acids. The CDR3 sequence: CASSSVRNTEAFF. For the CDR3, the DNA is TGTGCCAGCAGTTCGGTCCGGAACACTGAAGCTTTCTTT.

This clonotype was observed a few times. V is TRBV12-3 or TRBV12-4 and J is TRBJ1-2; D gene ambiguous. V lost 3 bases, J lost 7 bases, and 9 bases lay in between. CDR3 length equals 12 residues. The DNA of the CDR3 is TGTGCCAGCAGTTTCGCCGAAGCTGGCTACACCTTC. It yields the protein CASSFAEAGYTF.